The following is a TCR beta chain sequence with its context. Its antigen remains unidentified. This record belongs to a study of cytomegalovirus exposure and HLA in healthy donors. The study, taken as a whole, reports: Diagnosis of cytomegalovirus status made by the classifier reportedly showed high specificity and sensitivity. In a later analysis, TCR beta V- and J-gene trimming was associated with a missense DCLRE1C variant. The authors judged a highly shared variant cluster likely a sequencing artifact. HLA alleles showed associations with about 17,000 TCR beta sequences in a later analysis, at a 0.05 false discovery rate.

PCR employed 60 Vbeta and 13 Jbeta primers. Using immunoSEQ multiplex PCR, the repertoire was profiled, and TCRdb retains in-frame clones only, with some absent. The sample holds roughly 160,000 clones; approximately 85% are singletons and the top ten take about 10%. There are 12 residues in the CDR3. The V gene lost 6 bases and the J gene lost 4 bases, with 10 bases spanning the gap. Germline V CDR1 and CDR2: SGHNT, YYREEE (reference sequence). The chain is built from TRBV5-4 and TRBJ1-2, with D maybe TRBD1 (5 bases). Sequencing input: PBMCs. The sequence was obtained from a man between 18 and 35 years old in good health and CMV-seropositive. The CDR3, as DNA: TGTGCCAGCAATGGGGGGATCTATGGCTACACCTTC. It yields the protein CASNGGIYGYTF. The variable domain in full, completed from reference TRBV5-4 and TRBJ1-2, reads ETGVTQSPTHLIKTRGQQVTLRCSSQSGHNTVSWYQQALGQGPQFIFQYYREEENGRGNFPPRFSGLQFPNYSSELNVNALELDDSALYLCASNGGIYGYTFGSGTRLTVV.